This T cell receptor (beta chain) was profiled in a study of T cell responses to AZD1222 COVID-19 vaccine. The overall study: It was second doses at about 4 or about 12 weeks that were pooled.

CDR3 size: 14 residues. Germline values: CDR1 ENHRY, CDR2 SYGVKD. The junction had 7 bases not matched to a gene; V was cut back by 4 bases and J by 7 bases. Produced via immunoSEQ multiplex PCR; TCRdb's table is partial and in-frame only. The sample includes approximately 100,000 clones, roughly 89% of them seen just once. Findings of the study overall: Just a handful of AZD1222 recipients tested seropositive at baseline. Variant regions that are unmutated are reportedly the target of nearly half of spike-specific TCRs. The donors showed a predominance of white British ancestry and of females, with possible underestimation of clonal diversity.

A remark on this clone: Its antigen is currently unknown.

Source: peripheral blood, taken on day 0 of AZD1222 vaccination. The V gene is TRBV10-3, the J gene TRBJ2-7, with 10 bases lining up with TRBD1. The TCR was taken from an adult in good health. CDR3 nucleotides: TGTGCCATCAGTGCTCGACAGGGGGCGGGTGAGCAGTACTTC. Protein: CAISARQGAGEQYF.